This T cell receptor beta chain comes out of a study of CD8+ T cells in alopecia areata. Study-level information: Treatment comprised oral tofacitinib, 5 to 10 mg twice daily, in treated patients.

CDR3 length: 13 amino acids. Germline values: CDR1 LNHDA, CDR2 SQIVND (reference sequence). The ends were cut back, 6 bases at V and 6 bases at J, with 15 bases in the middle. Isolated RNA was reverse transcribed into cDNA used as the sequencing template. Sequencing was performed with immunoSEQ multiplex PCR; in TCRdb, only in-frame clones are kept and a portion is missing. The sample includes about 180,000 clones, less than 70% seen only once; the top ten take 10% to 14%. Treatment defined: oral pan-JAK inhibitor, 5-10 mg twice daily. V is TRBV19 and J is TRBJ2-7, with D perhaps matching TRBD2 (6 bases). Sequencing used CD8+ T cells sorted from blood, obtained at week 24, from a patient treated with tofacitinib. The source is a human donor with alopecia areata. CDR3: CASRDGGEGEQYF. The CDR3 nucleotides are TGTGCCAGTAGAGACGGGGGAGAGGGCGAGCAGTACTTC.